These 24 T cell receptor beta chains were sequenced from one sample in a study of breast tumors, draining lymph nodes, adjacent tissues. TCRdb re-called the multiplex PCR reads with MiXCR, one entry per CDR3 protein. The sample records 65,000 to 80,000 distinct CDR3 sequences, approximately 19% being singletons. Samples came from axillary lymph nodes draining the breast cancer. Sequencing input: axillary lymph node tissue. The receptors derive from a female donor with breast cancer. Some clones in this sample may be carry-over from other donors' samples.

The sample holds many counts of this clonotype. The rearrangement links TRBV15 to TRBJ2-5, with 11 bases matching TRBD2. The length of the CDR3 is 15 residues. Losses at the gene ends were 7 bases for V and 7 bases for J; bases not matched to a gene: 11. Germline lookup yields CDR1 LNHNV and CDR2 YYDKDF (reference sequence). The CDR3 reads CATNLAGGGGATQYF. Written as DNA, the CDR3 is TGTGCCACCAATTTAGCGGGAGGGGGAGGGGCGACCCAGTACTTC.

This clonotype occurred many times. V gene TRBV20-1 combines with J gene TRBJ1-6, with D possibly being TRBD1 (6 bases). This CDR3 is 14 amino acids long. Trimming took off 2 bases at V and 5 bases at J, with 10 bases between the two ends. CDR1 is DFQATT, CDR2 SNEGSKA, per germline (reference sequence). The CDR3 bases are TGCAGTGCTAGAACAGGGTGGGATAATTCACCCCTCCACTTT. Translated, it gives CSARTGWDNSPLHF.

Concerning this clonotype itself: Lacking the conserved final phenylalanine or tryptophan, this CDR3 likely reflects a read error. This rearrangement joins TRBV7-9 to TRBJ2-1, with 12 bases matching TRBD2. From germline, CDR1 is SEHNR and CDR2 FQNEAQ (reference sequence). This CDR3 has 15 amino acids. The J segment lost 6 bases and the V segment lost 8 bases, leaving 8 bases of the junction unmatched. The CDR3 loop is CASGSGTSGFNEQFL. The CDR3 nucleotides are TGTGCCAGCGGCTCTGGGACTAGCGGGTTCAATGAGCAGTTCCTC.

The chain carries TRBV19 and TRBJ2-2, with D possibly matching TRBD2 (6 bases). Germline loops: CDR1 LNHDA, CDR2 SQIVND (reference sequence). Trimming removed 3 bases from V and 6 bases from J, with 11 bases in between. This CDR3 is 14 amino acids long. The DNA of the CDR3 is TGTGCCAGTAGTATGCCACTAGCCCCCGGGGAGCTGTTTTTT. This translates into CASSMPLAPGELFF.

In its sample, this clonotype was seen many times. The gene calls are TRBV20-1 and TRBJ2-1; 7 nucleotides agree with TRBD2. From germline, CDR1 is DFQATT and CDR2 SNEGSKA (reference sequence). The CDR3 loop spans 13 amino acids. V dropped 6 bases and J dropped 4; count of bases not matched to a gene: 6. In nucleotides, the CDR3 is TGCAGTGCAAGTCGCGGGAGTTACAATGAGCAGTTCTTC. Translation: CSASRGSYNEQFF.

The sample holds many counts of this clonotype. The chain has TRBV6-6 and TRBJ1-6; 7 bases match TRBD1. V was clipped by 7 bases and J by 5 bases; unmatched bases: 5. The V gene's germline CDR1 is MNHNY and CDR2 SVGAGI (reference sequence). This CDR3 is 14 amino acids long. The CDR3, as DNA: TGTGCCAGCAACCTGGGACAGAATAATTCACCCCTCCACTTT. Translation: CASNLGQNNSPLHF.

This chain joins TRBV6-6 and TRBJ1-5, with 8 positions matching TRBD1. CDR1 MNHNY and CDR2 SVGAGI come from the germline V gene (reference sequence). The CDR3 is 19 residues long. Trimming at V came to 0 bases and at J to 0 bases, leaving 10 bases not matched to a gene. The CDR3 sequence is CASSYSLNSGTGSNQPQHF. The CDR3 DNA is TGTGCCAGCAGTTACTCTCTTAATTCCGGGACAGGTAGCAATCAGCCCCAGCATTTT.

This clonotype showed up many times. The chain joins TRBV7-9 to TRBJ2-2; possibly TRBD1 for D (6 bases). V was trimmed by 1 base and J by 5 bases, leaving 11 bases between them. Germline CDR1 SEHNR, CDR2 FQNEAQ (reference sequence). The length of the CDR3 is 15 residues. The CDR3 nucleotides are TGTGCCAGCAGCTTAGGGGACATCGGAACCGGGGAGCTGTTTTTT. Translation gives CASSLGDIGTGELFF. Supplemented by reference TRBV7-9 and TRBJ2-2, the full variable domain reads DTGVSQNPRHKITKRGQNVTFRCDPISEHNRLYWYRQTLGQGPEFLTYFQNEAQLEKSRLLSDRFSAERPKGSFSTLEIQRTEQGDSAMYLCASSLGDIGTGELFFGEGSRLTVL.

This clonotype was seen repeatedly, ten times or more. V usage is TRBV9 and J usage is TRBJ2-1; 8 bases agree with TRBD2. Germline CDR1 is SGDLS and CDR2 is YYNGEE. The V and J ends lost 3 bases and 2 bases, in that order; junction bases with no gene match: 7. The CDR3 is made up of 16 amino acids. In nucleotides, the CDR3 is TGTGCCAGCAGCGAGCCAGCGGGAGTAGCCTACAATGAGCAGTTCTTC. Amino acids: CASSEPAGVAYNEQFF.

Concerning this clonotype: One junction end disagrees with the germline gene, perhaps due to a read error. This rearrangement joins TRBV6-5 to TRBJ1-2; 8 bases fit TRBD1. CDR1 is MNHEY and CDR2 is SVGAGI in the germline V gene. The CDR3 has 15 residues. DNA for the CDR3: TGTGCCAGCAGTGCGTACTTGACAGGGGACTACGGCTACACCTTC. It codes for CASSAYLTGDYGYTF.

This clonotype was counted at least ten times. This chain uses TRBV7-9 with TRBJ1-6; D gene uncertain. From germline, CDR1 is SEHNR and CDR2 FQNEAQ (reference sequence). The V end lost 2 bases, the J end lost 0 bases, and 14 bases lay between the germline ends. The CDR3 is made up of 18 amino acids. CDR3 sequence reads: CASSLKTTESSYNSPLHF. The CDR3 DNA is TGTGCCAGCAGCTTAAAGACGACCGAGAGCTCCTATAATTCACCCCTCCACTTT.

The chain couples TRBV27 to TRBJ2-5; D is possibly TRBD1 or TRBD2 (7 bases each). The CDR3 runs to 13 residues. Trimming shortened V by 5 bases and J by 7 bases, and 14 bases separated the two germline ends. Germline loops: CDR1 MNHEY, CDR2 SMNVEV (reference sequence). This CDR3 reads CASSDRDYGTQYF. The CDR3, as DNA: TGTGCCAGCAGTGACAGGGACTACGGGACCCAGTACTTC.

This clonotype has ten or more counts. The chain uses TRBV4-2 and TRBJ2-3, with D possibly being TRBD2 (6 bases). The CDR3 loop spans 16 amino acids. Trimming removed 1 base from V and 3 bases from J, with 14 bases in between. Looked up from germline, CDR1 is LGHNA and CDR2 is YNFKEQ. As DNA, the CDR3 is TGTGCCAGCAGCCAAGTACAGGCGGCGGGGACAGATACGCAGTATTTT. Amino acid sequence: CASSQVQAAGTDTQYF.

This clonotype has at least ten counts. The chain combines TRBV9 with TRBJ2-1, with D possibly matching TRBD2 (6 bases). Germline V gene data show CDR1 as SGDLS and CDR2 as YYNGEE. The CDR3 spans 13 residues. Trimming removed 4 bases from V and 4 bases from J, with 9 bases in between. This chain's CDR3 is CASSSGVYNEQFF. The CDR3 bases are TGTGCCAGCAGCTCGGGAGTGTACAATGAGCAGTTCTTC.

To note about this clonotype: This may arise from a read error, as a much more abundant clone is one base away. The V gene is TRBV29-1, the J gene TRBJ2-5; D is uncertain. CDR1 SQVTM and CDR2 ANQGSEA come from the germline V gene. The CDR3 totals 14 residues. In DNA form, the CDR3 reads TGCAGCGTCGATCCGGGTAGGGAAGAAGAGACCCAGTGCTTC. Protein: CSVDPGREEETQCF.

This clonotype was seen many times. The CDR3 DNA sequence: TGTGCCAGCACAATTTGGGGGAACTATGGCTACACCTTC. Encoded protein: CASTIWGNYGYTF. This rearrangement joins TRBV12-3 or TRBV12-4 to TRBJ1-2; a possible D gene is TRBD1 (5 bases). The CDR3 is 13 residues long. Trimming pared 7 bases from V and 2 bases from J, leaving 11 bases between.

This clonotype was seen many times. This chain links TRBV28 with TRBJ1-2, with 8 bases identical to TRBD1. Germline lookup yields CDR1 MDHEN and CDR2 SYDVKM. The CDR3 consists of 15 residues. V dropped 2 bases and J dropped 8; count of bases not matched to a gene: 10. CDR3 in DNA: TGTGCCAGCAGTTTAGGAGGCCGGACAGGGTTGGGCTACACCTTC. This translates into CASSLGGRTGLGYTF.

This clonotype has a count of ten or more. V and J are TRBV25-1 and TRBJ2-1; possibly TRBD2 for D (6 bases). The CDR3 runs to 14 residues. Germline V lookup: CDR1 MGHDK, CDR2 SYGVNS. Trimming stripped 5 bases from V and 6 bases from J, with 14 bases between. The CDR3 spells CASSQAGRINEQFF. The CDR3 DNA is TGTGCCAGCAGTCAGGCGGGACGGATCAATGAGCAGTTCTTC.

This clonotype occurred many times. This chain links TRBV12-3 or TRBV12-4 with TRBJ1-5; no clear D. CDR3 length: 16 amino acids. The V and J ends lost 6 bases and 3 bases respectively, with 18 bases between them. CDR3 nucleotide sequence: TGTGCCAGCAGCCCACGACCTTTCGCCTTCAATCAGCCCCAGCATTTT. Translation gives CASSPRPFAFNQPQHF.

For this clonotype: A much larger clonotype is one base distant, so this may be a read error. This sequence joins TRBV27 and TRBJ2-3, with D unresolved. Trimming removed 1 base from V and 4 bases from J, with 9 bases in between. The CDR3 is made up of 14 amino acids. The germline gives CDR1 MNHEY, CDR2 SMNVEV (reference sequence). The CDR3: CASSLWGSADTQYF. The CDR3 region has the DNA TGTGCCAGCAGTTTATGGGGTTCCGCAGATACGCAGTATTTT.

The rearrangement uses TRBV12-3 or TRBV12-4 and TRBJ2-6, with D unresolved. Trimming shortened V by 5 bases and J by 4 bases, and 9 bases separated the two germline ends. This CDR3 region has 14 residues. Here the CDR3 DNA reads TGTGCCAGCAGTCCGGCCCAAGGGGCCAACGTCCTGACTTTC. This translates into CASSPAQGANVLTF.

Regarding this clonotype: One end of the junction is discordant with germline, which a read error may explain. The rearrangement links TRBV2 to TRBJ2-7; D is unresolved. CDR1 is SNHLY and CDR2 is FYNNEI in the germline V gene. This CDR3 has 12 residues. The CDR3 here is CASSLGPYEQCF. DNA for the CDR3: TGTGCCAGCAGTCTAGGGCCTTACGAGCAGTGCTTC.

This clonotype came up many times. The V gene is TRBV5-1, the J gene TRBJ2-7; D possibly corresponds to TRBD2 (6 bases). With 1 base removed from V and 4 bases from J, the gap between germline ends came to 12 bases. The length of the CDR3 is 14 residues. Per germline, CDR1 SGHRS and CDR2 YFSETQ. The CDR3 reads CASSLTGAGYEQYF. Here the CDR3 DNA reads TGCGCCAGCAGCTTGACGGGAGCTGGGTACGAGCAGTACTTC.

This clonotype was seen at least ten times. The chain carries TRBV5-6 and TRBJ1-3; D might be TRBD1 (5 bases). CDR3 size: 17 residues. V lost 2 bases, J lost 0 bases, and 15 bases lay in between. Per germline, CDR1 SGHDT and CDR2 YYEEEE. DNA for the CDR3: TGTGCCAGCAGCTTTATGGAGGGACCAATCTCTGGAAACACCATATATTTT. Residues: CASSFMEGPISGNTIYF.